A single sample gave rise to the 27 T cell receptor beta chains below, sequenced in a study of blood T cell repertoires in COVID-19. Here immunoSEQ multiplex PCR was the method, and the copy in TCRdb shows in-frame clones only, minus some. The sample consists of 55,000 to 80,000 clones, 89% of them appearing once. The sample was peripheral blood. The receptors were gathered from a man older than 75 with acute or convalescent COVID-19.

CDR3 nucleotides: TGTGCCTGGAGTGTACGGGGGACAGGTCCTGAGACCCAGTACTTC. Translating it yields CAWSVRGTGPETQYF. The J gene is TRBJ2-5, the V gene TRBV30; TRBD1 matches 8 bases. CDR3 size: 15 residues. The trim removed 0 bases at V and 5 bases at J, leaving 8 bases unmatched. Germline V gene data show CDR1 as GTSNPN and CDR2 as SVGIG (reference sequence). The entire variable domain, with the rest obtained from reference TRBV30 and TRBJ2-5, is as follows: SQTIHQWPATLVQPVGSPLSLECTVEGTSNPNLYWYRQAAGRGLQLLFYSVGIGQISSEVPQNLSASRPQDRQFILSSKKLLLSDSGFYLCAWSVRGTGPETQYFGPGTRLLVL.

DNA of the CDR3: TGCGCCAGCAGCCAAACACTAGCGGGGGGACCCACAGATACGCAGTATTTT. Protein product: CASSQTLAGGPTDTQYF. The chain is built from TRBV4-1 and TRBJ2-3; 12 bases are a match to TRBD2. The CDR3 spans 17 residues. The junction had 5 bases not matched to a gene; V was cut back by 2 bases and J by 2 bases. The V gene's germline CDR1 is MGHRA and CDR2 YSYEKL.

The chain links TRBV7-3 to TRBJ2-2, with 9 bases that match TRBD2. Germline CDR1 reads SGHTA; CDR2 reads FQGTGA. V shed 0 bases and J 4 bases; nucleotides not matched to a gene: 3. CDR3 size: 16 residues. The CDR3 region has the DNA TGTGCCAGCAGCTTAACTAGCGGGAGTGCCACCGGGGAGCTGTTTTTT. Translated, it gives CASSLTSGSATGELFF.

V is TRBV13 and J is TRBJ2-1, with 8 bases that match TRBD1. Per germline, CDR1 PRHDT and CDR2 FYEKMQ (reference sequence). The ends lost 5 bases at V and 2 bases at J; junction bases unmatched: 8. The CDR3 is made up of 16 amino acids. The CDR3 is CASSLSDRAPYNEQFF. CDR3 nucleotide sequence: TGTGCCAGCAGCCTTTCGGACAGGGCGCCCTACAATGAGCAGTTCTTC.

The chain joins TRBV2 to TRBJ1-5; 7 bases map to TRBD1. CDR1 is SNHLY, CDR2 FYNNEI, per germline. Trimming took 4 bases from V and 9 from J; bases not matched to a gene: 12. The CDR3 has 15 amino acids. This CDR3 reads CASSGQGPPNAPQHF. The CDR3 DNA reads TGTGCCAGCAGTGGACAGGGCCCTCCAAACGCGCCCCAGCATTTT.

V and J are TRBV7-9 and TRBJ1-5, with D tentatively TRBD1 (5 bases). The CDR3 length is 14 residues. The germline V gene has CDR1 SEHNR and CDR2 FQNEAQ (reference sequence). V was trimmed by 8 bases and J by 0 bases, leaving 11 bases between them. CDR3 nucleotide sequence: TGTGCCAGCCAGCAGGGAAATAGCAATCAGCCCCAGCATTTT. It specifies CASQQGNSNQPQHF.

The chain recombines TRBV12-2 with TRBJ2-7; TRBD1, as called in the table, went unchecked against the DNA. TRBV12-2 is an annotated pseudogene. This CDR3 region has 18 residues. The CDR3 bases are TGTGCAAGTCGCTCTTCTGGCCTCAGGGGAGACCCTACTGGCGAGCAGTACTTC. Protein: CASRSSGLRGDPTGEQYF.

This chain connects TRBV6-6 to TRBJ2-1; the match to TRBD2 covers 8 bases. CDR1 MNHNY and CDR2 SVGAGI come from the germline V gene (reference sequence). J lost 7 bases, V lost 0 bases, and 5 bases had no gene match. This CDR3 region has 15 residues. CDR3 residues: CASSYSAGGNNEQFF. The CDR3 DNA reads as TGTGCCAGCAGTTACTCTGCGGGGGGCAATAATGAGCAGTTCTTC.

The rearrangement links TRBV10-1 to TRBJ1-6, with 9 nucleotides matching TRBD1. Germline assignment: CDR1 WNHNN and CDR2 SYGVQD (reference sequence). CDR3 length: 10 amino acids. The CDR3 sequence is CYRGPSPLHF. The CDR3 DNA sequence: TGCTACAGGGGGCCTTCACCCCTCCACTTT.

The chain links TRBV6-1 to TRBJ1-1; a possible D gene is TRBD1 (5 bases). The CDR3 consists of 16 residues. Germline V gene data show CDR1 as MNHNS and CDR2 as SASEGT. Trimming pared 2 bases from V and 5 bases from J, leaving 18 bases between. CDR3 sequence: CASSEPHDSLGTEAFF. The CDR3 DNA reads TGTGCCAGCAGTGAACCACACGACAGTTTGGGAACTGAAGCTTTCTTT.

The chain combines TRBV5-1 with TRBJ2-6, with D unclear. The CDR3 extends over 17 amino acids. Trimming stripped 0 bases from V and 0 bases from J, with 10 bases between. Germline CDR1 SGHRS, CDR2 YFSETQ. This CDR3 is CASSLEAAHSGANVLTF. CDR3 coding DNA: TGCGCCAGCAGCTTGGAGGCGGCCCACTCTGGGGCCAACGTCCTGACTTTC.

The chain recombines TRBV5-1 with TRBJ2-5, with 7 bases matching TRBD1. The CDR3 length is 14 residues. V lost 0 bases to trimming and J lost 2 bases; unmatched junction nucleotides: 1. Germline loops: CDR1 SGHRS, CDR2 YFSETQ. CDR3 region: CASSLAGGQETQYF. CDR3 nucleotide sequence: TGCGCCAGCAGCTTGGCAGGGGGACAAGAGACCCAGTACTTC.

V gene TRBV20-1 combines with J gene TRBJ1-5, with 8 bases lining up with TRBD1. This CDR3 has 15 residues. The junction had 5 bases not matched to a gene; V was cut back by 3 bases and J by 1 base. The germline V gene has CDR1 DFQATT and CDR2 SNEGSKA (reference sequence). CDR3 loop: CSASQGAGSNQPQHF. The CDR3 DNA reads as TGCAGTGCTAGTCAGGGGGCAGGAAGCAATCAGCCCCAGCATTTT.

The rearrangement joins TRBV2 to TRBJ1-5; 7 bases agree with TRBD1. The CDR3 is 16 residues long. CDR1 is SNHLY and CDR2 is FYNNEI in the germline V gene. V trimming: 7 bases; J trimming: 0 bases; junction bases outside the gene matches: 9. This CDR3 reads CASNSPGGLSNQPQHF. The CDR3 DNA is TGTGCCAGCAACTCCCCAGGGGGGCTTAGCAATCAGCCCCAGCATTTT.

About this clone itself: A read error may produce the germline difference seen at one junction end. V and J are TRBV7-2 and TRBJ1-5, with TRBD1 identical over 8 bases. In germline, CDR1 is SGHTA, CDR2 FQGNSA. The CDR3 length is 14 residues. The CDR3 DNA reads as TGTGCCAGCAGCCCCTCAGGGGGCAACCAGCCCCAGCATTTT. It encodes CASSPSGGNQPQHF.

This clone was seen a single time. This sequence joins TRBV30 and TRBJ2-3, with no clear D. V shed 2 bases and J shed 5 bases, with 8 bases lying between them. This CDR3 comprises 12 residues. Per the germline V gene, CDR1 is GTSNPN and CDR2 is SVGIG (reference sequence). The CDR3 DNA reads TGTGCCTGGAGTCCAAATAGAGATACGCAGTATTTT. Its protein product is CAWSPNRDTQYF. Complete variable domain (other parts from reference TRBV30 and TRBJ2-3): SQTIHQWPATLVQPVGSPLSLECTVEGTSNPNLYWYRQAAGRGLQLLFYSVGIGQISSEVPQNLSASRPQDRQFILSSKKLLLSDSGFYLCAWSPNRDTQYFGPGTRLTVL.

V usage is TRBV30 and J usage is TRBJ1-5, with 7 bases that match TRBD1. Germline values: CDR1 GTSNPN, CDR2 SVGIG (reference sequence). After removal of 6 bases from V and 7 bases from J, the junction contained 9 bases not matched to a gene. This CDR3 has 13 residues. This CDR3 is CACGGQYLQPQHF. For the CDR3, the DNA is TGTGCCTGTGGGGGACAGTATCTACAGCCCCAGCATTTT.

The CDR3, as DNA: TGTGCCACCAGCAGAGGAATCGACAGGTCTCAAGAGACCCAGTACTTC. Its protein is CATSRGIDRSQETQYF. J is TRBJ2-5 and V is TRBV15; the D gene is possibly TRBD1 (6 bases). Germline assignment: CDR1 LNHNV and CDR2 YYDKDF (reference sequence). Trimming stripped 1 base from V and 2 bases from J, with 14 bases between. The CDR3 covers 16 residues.

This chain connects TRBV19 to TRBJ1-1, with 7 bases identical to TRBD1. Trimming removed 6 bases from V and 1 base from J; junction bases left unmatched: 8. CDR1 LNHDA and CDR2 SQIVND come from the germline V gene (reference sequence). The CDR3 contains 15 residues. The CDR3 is CASRRTGTENTEAFF. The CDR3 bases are TGTGCCAGTAGGAGGACCGGGACAGAGAACACTGAAGCTTTCTTT.

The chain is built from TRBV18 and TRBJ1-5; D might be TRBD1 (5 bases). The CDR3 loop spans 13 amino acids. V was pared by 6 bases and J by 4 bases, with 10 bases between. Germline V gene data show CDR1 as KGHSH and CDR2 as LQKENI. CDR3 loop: CASSAAGNQPQHF. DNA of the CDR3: TGTGCCAGCTCCGCGGCAGGGAATCAGCCCCAGCATTTT.

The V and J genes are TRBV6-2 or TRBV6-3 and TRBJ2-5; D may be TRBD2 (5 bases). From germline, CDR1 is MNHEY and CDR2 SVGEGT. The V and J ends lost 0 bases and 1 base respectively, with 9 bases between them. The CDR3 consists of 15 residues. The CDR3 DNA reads TGTGCCAGCAGTTACTCTGGACTGCGCCAAGAGACCCAGTACTTC. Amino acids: CASSYSGLRQETQYF.

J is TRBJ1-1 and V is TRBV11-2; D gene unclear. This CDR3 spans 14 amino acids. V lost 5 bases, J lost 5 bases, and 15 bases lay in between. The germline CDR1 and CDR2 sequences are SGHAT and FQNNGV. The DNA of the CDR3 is TGTGCCAGCAGCCGCGGACGGCCGGGGACTGAAGCTTTCTTT. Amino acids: CASSRGRPGTEAFF.

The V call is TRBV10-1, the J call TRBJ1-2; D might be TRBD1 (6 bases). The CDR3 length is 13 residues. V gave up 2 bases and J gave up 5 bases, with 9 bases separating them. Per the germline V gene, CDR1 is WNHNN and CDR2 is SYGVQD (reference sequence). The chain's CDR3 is CASSERQGYGYTF. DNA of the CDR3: TGCGCCAGCAGTGAGAGGCAGGGGTATGGCTACACCTTC.

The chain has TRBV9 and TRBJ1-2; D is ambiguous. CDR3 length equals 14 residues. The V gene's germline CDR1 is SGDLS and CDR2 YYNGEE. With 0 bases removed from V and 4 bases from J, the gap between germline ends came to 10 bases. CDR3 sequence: CASSVETGPYGYTF. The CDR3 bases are TGTGCCAGCAGCGTAGAGACGGGTCCCTATGGCTACACCTTC.

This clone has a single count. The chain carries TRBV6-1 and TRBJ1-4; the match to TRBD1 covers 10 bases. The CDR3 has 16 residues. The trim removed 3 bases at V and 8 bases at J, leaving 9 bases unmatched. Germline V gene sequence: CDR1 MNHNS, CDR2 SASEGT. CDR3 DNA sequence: TGTGCCAGCAGTGATCCCGACAGGGGGCCTAGGGAAAAACTGTTTTTT. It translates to CASSDPDRGPREKLFF.

The CDR3 DNA is TGTGCCAGCAGTGACTCGGCCGGGGGGGCCTACAATGAGCAGTTCTTC. Its translation is CASSDSAGGAYNEQFF. The chain has TRBV6-4 and TRBJ2-1; TRBD2 agrees at 8 bases. Germline CDR1 MRHNA, CDR2 SNTAGT. The CDR3 is 16 residues long. J gave up 2 bases and V 0 bases, and 3 bases lay outside the gene matches.

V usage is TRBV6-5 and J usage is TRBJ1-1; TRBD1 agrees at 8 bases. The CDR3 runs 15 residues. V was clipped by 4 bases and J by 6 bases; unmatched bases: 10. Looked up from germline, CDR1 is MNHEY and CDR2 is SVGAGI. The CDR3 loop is CASSLIQGAKAEAFF. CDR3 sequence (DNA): TGTGCCAGCAGTTTGATTCAGGGGGCTAAGGCTGAAGCTTTCTTT.